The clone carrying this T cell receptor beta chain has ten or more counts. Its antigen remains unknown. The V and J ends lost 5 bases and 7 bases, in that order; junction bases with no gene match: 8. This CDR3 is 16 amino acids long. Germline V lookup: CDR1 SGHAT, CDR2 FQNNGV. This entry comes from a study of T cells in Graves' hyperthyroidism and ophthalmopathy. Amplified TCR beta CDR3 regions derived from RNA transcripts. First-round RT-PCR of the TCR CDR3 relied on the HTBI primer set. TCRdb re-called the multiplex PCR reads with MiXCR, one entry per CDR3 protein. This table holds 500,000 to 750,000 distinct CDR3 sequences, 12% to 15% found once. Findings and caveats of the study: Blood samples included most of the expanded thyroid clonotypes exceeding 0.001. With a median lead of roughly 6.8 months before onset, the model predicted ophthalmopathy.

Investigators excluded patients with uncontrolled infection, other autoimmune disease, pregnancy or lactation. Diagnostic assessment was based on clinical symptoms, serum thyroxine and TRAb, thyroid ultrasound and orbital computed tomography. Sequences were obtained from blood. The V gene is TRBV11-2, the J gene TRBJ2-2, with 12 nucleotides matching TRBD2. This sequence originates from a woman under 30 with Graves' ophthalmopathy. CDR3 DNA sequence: TGTGCCAGCAGCCCGAGACTAGCGGGAGAGGACGGGGAGCTGTTTTTT. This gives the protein CASSPRLAGEDGELFF. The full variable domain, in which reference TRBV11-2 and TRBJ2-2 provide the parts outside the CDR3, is EAGVAQSPRYKIIEKRQSVAFWCNPISGHATLYWYQQILGQGPKLLIQFQNNGVVDDSQLPKDRFSAERLKGVDSTLKIQPAKLEDSAVYLCASSPRLAGEDGELFFGEGSRLTVL.